This T cell receptor (beta chain) was retrieved from a study of shared clonotypes between healthy human individuals. Study-level results: The study found lower generation probabilities in non-shared clonotypes than in those shared by all four donors.

This clone was observed many times. Its specificity is not known. This sample includes further DNA sequences coding for the same CDR3. At deep level, the assay was performed. Per the authors' pipeline: ImmunoSEQ gave junction-only sequences without quality scores, so filtering differed. Profiling relied on immunoSEQ multiplex PCR, and the TCRdb table lists in-frame clones only, not all of them. V and J calls and clone size follow that table, whereas D and trimming were derived from the DNA. The sample lists over a million clones; about four fifths were seen once. There are 12 residues in the CDR3. The V and J ends lost 4 bases and 6 bases respectively, with 9 bases between them. The germline CDR1 and CDR2 sequences are SGDLS and YYNGEE. Nashville, Tennessee was home to all donors, who were Caucasian adults.

The chain employs TRBV9 and TRBJ2-3; D uncertain. Sequencing was performed on memory CD4+ T cells from PBMCs. Subset in this sample: CD45RA-negative fraction. The sequence came from a man aged 18 to 35 in good health. Some clones in this sample may be carry-over from other donors' samples. The CDR3: CASSPRLDTQYF. The CDR3 DNA reads as TGTGCCAGCAGCCCCCGTTTGGATACGCAGTATTTT. Based on the CDR3 plus reference TRBV9 and TRBJ2-3, the full variable domain is DSGVTQTPKHLITATGQRVTLRCSPRSGDLSVYWYQQSLDQGLQFLIQYYNGEERAKGNILERFSAQQFPDLHSELNLSSLELGDSALYFCASSPRLDTQYFGPGTRLTVL.